The rows below give T cell receptor beta chains drawn from one sample of a study of shared clonotypes between healthy human individuals. TCRdb's copy holds only in-frame clones and misses some; the assay was immunoSEQ multiplex PCR. The sample lists about 580,000 clones, about 98% occurring once. Sequencing input: naive CD8+ T cells sorted from blood. These receptor sequences come from a man aged 25 to 45 in good health. Each CDR3 is given with its conserved first and last residue. D genes are given only for firm matches. Some rows mark clone size as missing; the rest say once, few, many or name a class of expanded clone.

D: NA; J: TRBJ2-7; V: TRBV4-3; size: NA; CDR3: CASSQDATVPYEQYF; DNA: TGCGCCAGCAGCCAAGATGCCACCGTACCCTACGAGCAGTACTTC
D: NA; J: TRBJ2-5; V: TRBV4-1; size: NA; CDR3: CASSPAALMTQYF; DNA: TGCGCCAGCAGCCCCGCGGCGCTTATGACCCAGTACTTC
D: NA; J: TRBJ1-5; V: TRBV13; size: NA; CDR3: CASSLGGGNQPQHF; DNA: TGTGCCAGCAGCTTAGGGGGGGGCAATCAGCCCCAGCATTTT
D: NA; J: TRBJ2-7; V: TRBV5-1; size: NA; CDR3: CASSSLPRQGDTYEQYF; DNA: TGCGCCAGCAGCTCGCTTCCCCGTCAGGGAGACACCTACGAGCAGTACTTC
D: TRBD2; J: TRBJ2-7; V: TRBV15; size: NA; CDR3: CATSREVRAGEVYEQYF; DNA: TGTGCCACCAGCAGAGAGGTAAGAGCGGGAGAGGTCTACGAGCAGTACTTC
D: NA; J: TRBJ2-1; V: TRBV7-9; size: NA; CDR3: CASSFPWVGLGENEQFF; DNA: TGTGCCAGCAGCTTCCCCTGGGTGGGATTGGGGGAAAATGAGCAGTTCTTC
D: TRBD2; J: TRBJ2-3; V: TRBV4-1; size: NA; CDR3: CASSQAGLVGGDTQYF; DNA: TGCGCCAGCAGCCAAGCCGGACTAGTCGGCGGAGATACGCAGTATTTT
D: NA; J: TRBJ2-1; V: TRBV25-1; size: NA; CDR3: CASSGSSLEQFF; DNA: TGTGCCAGCAGTGGATCTTCCCTGGAGCAGTTCTTC
D: TRBD2; J: TRBJ2-3; V: TRBV29-1; size: NA; CDR3: CSVEGGAGAPDTQYF; DNA: TGCAGCGTTGAAGGTGGAGCGGGAGCTCCAGATACGCAGTATTTT
D: NA; J: TRBJ2-1; V: TRBV18; size: NA; CDR3: CASSLRGLTNSYNEQFF; DNA: TGTGCCAGCTCACTCCGGGGGCTAACCAACTCCTACAATGAGCAGTTCTTC
D: NA; J: TRBJ1-4; V: TRBV4-1; size: NA; CDR3: CASSQAGFNEKLFF; DNA: TGCGCCAGCAGCCAAGCAGGGTTCAATGAAAAACTGTTTTTT
D: NA; J: TRBJ1-2; V: TRBV5-1; size: NA; CDR3: CARTSQGSRFYGYTF; DNA: TGCGCCAGGACGAGTCAGGGGTCTCGATTCTATGGCTACACCTTC
D: TRBD1; J: TRBJ1-5; V: TRBV18; size: NA; CDR3: CASSPPGQGDRQPQHF; DNA: TGTGCCAGCTCACCACCGGGACAGGGTGACCGTCAGCCCCAGCATTTT
D: TRBD2; J: TRBJ2-7; V: TRBV2; size: NA; CDR3: CASSTIAGDYEQYF; DNA: TGTGCCAGCAGCACTATCGCGGGAGATTACGAGCAGTACTTC
D: NA; J: TRBJ2-7; V: TRBV28; size: NA; CDR3: CASSSTAGPRPEQYF; DNA: TGTGCCAGCAGTTCGACCGCGGGGCCTCGCCCCGAGCAGTACTTC
D: NA; J: TRBJ2-2; V: TRBV4-1; size: NA; CDR3: CASSQVRGEYGELFF; DNA: TGCGCCAGCAGCCAAGTGCGAGGGGAATACGGGGAGCTGTTTTTT
D: NA; J: TRBJ1-5; V: TRBV7-9; size: NA; CDR3: CASSLAPGLNQPQHF; DNA: TGTGCCAGCAGCTTAGCGCCAGGGCTCAATCAGCCCCAGCATTTT
D: NA; J: TRBJ2-7; V: TRBV7-9; size: once; CDR3: CASSLLESGDEQYF; DNA: TGTGCCAGCAGCTTACTGGAGTCCGGAGACGAGCAGTACTTC
D: TRBD1; J: TRBJ1-1; V: TRBV27; size: NA; CDR3: CASSRTGNTEAFF; DNA: TGTGCCAGCAGTAGGACAGGGAACACTGAAGCTTTCTTT
D: TRBD2; J: TRBJ2-7; V: TRBV29-1; size: NA; CDR3: CSVGTSTYEQYF; DNA: TGCAGCGTTGGGACTAGTACGTACGAGCAGTACTTC
D: NA; J: TRBJ2-2; V: TRBV27; size: NA; CDR3: CASSLGPGTGELFF; DNA: TGTGCCAGCAGTTTGGGGCCGGGAACCGGGGAGCTGTTTTTT
D: NA; J: TRBJ2-7; V: TRBV27; size: NA; CDR3: CASSRQSYDAYEQYF; DNA: TGTGCCAGCAGCAGACAGTCCTACGACGCCTACGAGCAGTACTTC
D: NA; J: TRBJ2-7; V: TRBV7-6; size: NA; CDR3: CASSLQFDSYEQYF; DNA: TGTGCCAGCAGCTTACAGTTCGACAGCTACGAGCAGTACTTC
D: NA; J: TRBJ2-7; V: TRBV29-1; size: NA; CDR3: CSVVTSSTLIYEQYF; DNA: TGCAGCGTTGTCACTAGCAGCACCCTAATTTACGAGCAGTACTTC
D: NA; J: TRBJ2-3; V: TRBV2; size: NA; CDR3: CASRPRLSTDTQYF; DNA: TGTGCCAGCAGGCCCCGACTGAGCACAGATACGCAGTATTTT
D: NA; J: TRBJ2-2; V: TRBV2; size: NA; CDR3: CASPGGNTGELFF; DNA: TGTGCCAGCCCGGGCGGGAACACCGGGGAGCTGTTTTTT
D: TRBD2; J: TRBJ2-7; V: TRBV5-6; size: once; CDR3: CASSLPSGYEQYF; DNA: TGTGCCAGCAGCTTGCCTAGCGGGTACGAGCAGTACTTC
D: TRBD1; J: TRBJ2-7; V: TRBV7-9; size: NA; CDR3: CASSQRTSGQGVYEQYF; DNA: TGTGCCAGCAGCCAAAGGACCTCCGGACAGGGAGTTTACGAGCAGTACTTC
D: TRBD1; J: TRBJ1-1; V: TRBV5-1; size: NA; CDR3: CASSPPGQPEAFF; DNA: TGCGCCAGCAGCCCGCCGGGACAGCCTGAAGCTTTCTTT
D: NA; J: TRBJ1-1; V: TRBV7-8; size: NA; CDR3: CASSLGSMGTEAFF; DNA: TGTGCCAGCAGCCTCGGGTCAATGGGCACTGAAGCTTTCTTT
D: NA; J: TRBJ1-1; V: TRBV5-5; size: NA; CDR3: CASSPRGSTEAFF; DNA: TGTGCCAGCAGCCCCCGGGGTTCCACTGAAGCTTTCTTT
D: NA; J: TRBJ2-7; V: TRBV9; size: NA; CDR3: CASSPEDDYEQYF; DNA: TGTGCCAGCAGCCCCGAGGACGACTACGAGCAGTACTTC
D: NA; J: TRBJ2-3; V: TRBV7-9; size: once; CDR3: CASSPRDSPQVEYF; DNA: TGTGCCAGCAGCCCCCGGGACTCCCCCCAGGTGGAGTATTTT
D: NA; J: TRBJ2-7; V: TRBV27; size: NA; CDR3: CASSLSGSSYEQYF; DNA: TGTGCCAGCAGTTTGTCGGGCAGCTCCTACGAGCAGTACTTC
D: TRBD2; J: TRBJ2-5; V: TRBV2; size: NA; CDR3: CASSGLAEQETQYF; DNA: TGTGCCAGCAGTGGACTAGCGGAGCAAGAGACCCAGTACTTC
D: NA; J: TRBJ2-2; V: TRBV7-9; size: NA; CDR3: CASSLITGELFF; DNA: TGTGCCAGCAGTCTTATCACCGGGGAGCTGTTTTTT
D: NA; J: TRBJ2-7; V: TRBV9; size: once; CDR3: CASSRQETYEQYF; DNA: TGTGCCAGCAGCCGACAGGAGACCTACGAGCAGTACTTC
D: NA; J: TRBJ1-2; V: TRBV5-1; size: NA; CDR3: CASSLPGSDGYTF; DNA: TGCGCCAGCAGCTTGCCGGGTTCTGATGGCTACACCTTC
D: NA; J: TRBJ2-5; V: TRBV11-3; size: NA; CDR3: CASSEGLGRQETQYF; DNA: TGTGCCAGCAGCGAGGGGTTAGGGCGTCAAGAGACCCAGTACTTC
D: NA; J: TRBJ1-1; V: TRBV28; size: NA; CDR3: CASSLILMGATEAFF; DNA: TGTGCCAGCAGTTTAATCCTGATGGGGGCCACTGAAGCTTTCTTT
D: TRBD2; J: TRBJ2-1; V: TRBV19; size: NA; CDR3: CASSIVPSGAQFF; DNA: TGTGCCAGTAGTATTGTGCCTAGCGGGGCGCAGTTCTTC
D: TRBD1; J: TRBJ2-1; V: TRBV20-1; size: NA; CDR3: CSAQTGVEQFF; DNA: TGCAGTGCACAGACAGGGGTCGAGCAGTTCTTC
D: NA; J: TRBJ2-7; V: TRBV19; size: NA; CDR3: CASSMGTEQYF; DNA: TGTGCCAGTAGTATGGGGACGGAGCAGTACTTC
D: NA; J: TRBJ2-3; V: TRBV5-1; size: NA; CDR3: CASSPQDSRTDTQYF; DNA: TGCGCCAGCAGCCCGCAGGACAGCCGCACAGATACGCAGTATTTT
D: NA; J: TRBJ2-7; V: TRBV1; size: NA; CDR3: CTSSQPRRATYEQYF; DNA: TGCACCAGCAGCCAGCCGCGCAGGGCTACCTACGAGCAGTACTTC
D: TRBD1; J: TRBJ2-1; V: TRBV6-5; size: NA; CDR3: CASARDRGFNEQFF; DNA: TGTGCCAGCGCTAGGGACAGGGGGTTCAATGAGCAGTTCTTC
D: NA; J: TRBJ2-1; V: TRBV11-3; size: NA; CDR3: CASNQGAAGGGDEQFF; DNA: TGTGCCAGCAACCAGGGGGCAGCGGGAGGTGGAGATGAGCAGTTCTTC
D: NA; J: TRBJ2-1; V: TRBV7-9; size: NA; CDR3: CASSLGWTNEQFF; DNA: TGTGCCAGCAGCTTAGGGTGGACTAATGAGCAGTTCTTC
D: NA; J: TRBJ2-7; V: TRBV4-3; size: NA; CDR3: CASSQDIGLAYEQYF; DNA: TGCGCCAGCAGCCAAGATATCGGACTTGCCTACGAGCAGTACTTC